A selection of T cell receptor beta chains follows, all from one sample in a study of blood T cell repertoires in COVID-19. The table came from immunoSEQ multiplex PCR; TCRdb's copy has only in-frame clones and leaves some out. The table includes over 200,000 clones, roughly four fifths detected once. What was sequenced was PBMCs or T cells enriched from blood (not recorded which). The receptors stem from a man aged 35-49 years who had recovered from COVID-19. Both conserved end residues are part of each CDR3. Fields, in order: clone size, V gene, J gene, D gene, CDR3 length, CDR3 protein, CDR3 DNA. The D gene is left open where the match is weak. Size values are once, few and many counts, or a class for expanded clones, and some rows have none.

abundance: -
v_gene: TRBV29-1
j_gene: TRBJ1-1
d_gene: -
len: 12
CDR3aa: CSVEEGETEAFF
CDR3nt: TGCAGCGTTGAAGAAGGGGAAACTGAAGCTTTCTTT

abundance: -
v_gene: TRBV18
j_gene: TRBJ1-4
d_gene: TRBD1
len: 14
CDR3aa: CASSPGQGIEKLFF
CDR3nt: TGTGCCAGCTCACCAGGACAGGGGATTGAAAAACTGTTTTTT

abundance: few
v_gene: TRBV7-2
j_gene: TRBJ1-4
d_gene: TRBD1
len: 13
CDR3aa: CASSLARRGKLFF
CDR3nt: TGTGCCAGCAGCTTAGCCCGCAGGGGGAAACTGTTTTTT

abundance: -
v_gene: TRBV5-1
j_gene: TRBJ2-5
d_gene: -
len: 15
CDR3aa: CASSLEGQGKETQYF
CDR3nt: TGCGCCAGCAGCTTGGAAGGGCAGGGTAAAGAGACCCAGTACTTC

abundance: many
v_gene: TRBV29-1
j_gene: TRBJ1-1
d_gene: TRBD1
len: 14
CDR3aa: CSAQGLGARTEAFF
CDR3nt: TGCAGCGCACAGGGGCTCGGGGCGCGGACTGAAGCTTTCTTT

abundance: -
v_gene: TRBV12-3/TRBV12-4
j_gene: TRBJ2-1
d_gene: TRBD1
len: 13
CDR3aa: CASSLEGAHEQFF
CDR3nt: TGTGCCAGCAGTTTAGAGGGGGCCCATGAGCAGTTCTTC

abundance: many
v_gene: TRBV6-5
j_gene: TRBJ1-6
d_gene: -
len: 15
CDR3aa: CASTGGRGTNSPLHF
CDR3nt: TGTGCCAGCACCGGGGGTCGGGGGACTAATTCACCCCTCCACTTT

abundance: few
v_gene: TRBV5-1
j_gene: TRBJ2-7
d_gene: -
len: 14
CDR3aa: CASRMSTGPREQYF
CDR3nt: TGCGCCAGCAGAATGTCGACAGGCCCGAGGGAGCAGTACTTC

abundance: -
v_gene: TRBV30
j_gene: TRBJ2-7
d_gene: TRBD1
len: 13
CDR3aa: CAWSLGQIYEQYF
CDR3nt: TGTGCCTGGAGTTTGGGACAGATCTACGAGCAGTACTTC

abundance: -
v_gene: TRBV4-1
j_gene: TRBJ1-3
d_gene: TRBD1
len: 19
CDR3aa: CASSQDWAGGPFSGNTIYF
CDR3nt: TGCGCCAGCAGCCAAGATTGGGCAGGGGGCCCATTCTCTGGAAACACCATATATTTT

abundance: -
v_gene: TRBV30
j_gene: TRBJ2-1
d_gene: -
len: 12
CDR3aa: CASGYGHNEQFF
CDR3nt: TGTGCCTCGGGATATGGCCACAATGAGCAGTTCTTC

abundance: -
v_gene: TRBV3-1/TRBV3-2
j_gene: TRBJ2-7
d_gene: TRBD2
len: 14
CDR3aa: CASSRLAGDREQYF
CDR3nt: TGTGCCAGCAGTCGCCTGGCGGGAGACCGAGAGCAGTACTTC

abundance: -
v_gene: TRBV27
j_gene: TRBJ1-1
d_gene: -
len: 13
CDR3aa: CASSLTGNTEAFF
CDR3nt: TGTGCCAGCAGCCTGACAGGTAACACTGAAGCTTTCTTT

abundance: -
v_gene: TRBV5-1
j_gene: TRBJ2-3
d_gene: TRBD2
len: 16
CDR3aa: CASSRTSGASTDTQYF
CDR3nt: TGCGCCAGCAGCCGGACTAGCGGGGCAAGCACAGATACGCAGTATTTT

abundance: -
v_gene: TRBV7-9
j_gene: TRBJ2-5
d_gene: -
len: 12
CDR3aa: CASSRTQETQYF
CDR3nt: TGTGCCAGCAGCCGGACTCAAGAGACCCAGTACTTC

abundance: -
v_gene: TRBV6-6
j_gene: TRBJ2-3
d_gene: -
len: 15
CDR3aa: CASRGYRVGTDTQYF
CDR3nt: TGTGCCAGCAGAGGATACAGGGTAGGGACAGATACGCAGTATTTT

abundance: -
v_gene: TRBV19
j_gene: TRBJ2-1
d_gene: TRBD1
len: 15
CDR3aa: CASSPDRAERHEQFF
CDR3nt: TGTGCCAGTAGCCCGGACAGGGCCGAAAGGCATGAGCAGTTCTTC

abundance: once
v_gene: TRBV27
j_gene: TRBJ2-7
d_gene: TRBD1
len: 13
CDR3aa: CASSSGTGYVQYF
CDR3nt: TGTGCCAGCAGTTCCGGGACAGGGTACGTGCAGTACTTC

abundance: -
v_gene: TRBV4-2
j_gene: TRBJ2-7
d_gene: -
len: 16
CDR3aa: CASSQGLQGLSYEQYF
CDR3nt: TGTGCCAGCAGCCAAGGACTGCAGGGTCTCTCCTACGAGCAGTACTTC

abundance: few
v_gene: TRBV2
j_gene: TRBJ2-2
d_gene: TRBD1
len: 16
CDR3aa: CASIQRTGGVTGELFF
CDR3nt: TGTGCCAGCATCCAACGGACAGGGGGCGTCACCGGGGAGCTGTTTTTT

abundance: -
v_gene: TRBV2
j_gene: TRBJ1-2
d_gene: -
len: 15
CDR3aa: CASSEGLGDVDGYTF
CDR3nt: TGTGCCAGCAGTGAAGGGCTTGGTGATGTCGATGGCTACACCTTC

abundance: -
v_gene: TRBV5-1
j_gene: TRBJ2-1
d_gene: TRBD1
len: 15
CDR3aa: CASSFRQGAGNEQFF
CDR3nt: TGCGCCAGCAGCTTTCGACAGGGGGCCGGCAATGAGCAGTTCTTC

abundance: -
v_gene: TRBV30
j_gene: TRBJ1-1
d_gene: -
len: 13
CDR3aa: CAWTLTANTEAFF
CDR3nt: TGTGCCTGGACCCTAACCGCGAACACTGAAGCTTTCTTT

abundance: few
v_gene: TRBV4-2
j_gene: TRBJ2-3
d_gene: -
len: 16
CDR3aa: CASSHLDRESTDTQYF
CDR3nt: TGTGCCAGCAGCCACCTTGACAGAGAAAGCACAGATACGCAGTATTTT

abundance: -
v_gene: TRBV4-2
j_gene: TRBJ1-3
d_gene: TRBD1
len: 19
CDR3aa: CASSEVWDRGVSSGNTIYF
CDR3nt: TGTGCCAGCAGCGAAGTGTGGGACAGGGGCGTAAGTTCTGGAAACACCATATATTTT

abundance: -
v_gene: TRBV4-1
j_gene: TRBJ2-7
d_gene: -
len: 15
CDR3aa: CASSKTEYLGYEQYF
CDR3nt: TGCGCCAGCAGCAAGACAGAGTATTTGGGCTACGAGCAGTACTTC